The clone carrying this TCR beta chain has at least ten counts. These data come from a study of metastatic and nonmetastatic thyroid tumors. There are 15 residues in the CDR3. Germline CDR1 and CDR2: SSHAT and FNYEAQ (reference sequence). TCRdb reprocessed the PCR reads using MiXCR. The repertoire consists of 15,000 to 20,000 clones, with around 32% occurring once and the leading ten covering 10% to 15%. Thyroid surgery was performed in patients who had received no treatment beforehand. The clonotype originates from a male donor with papillary thyroid cancer or a benign thyroid nodule (not recorded which). Some clones in this sample may be carry-over from other donors' samples. The gene calls are TRBV7-7 and TRBJ2-7; 11 bases map to TRBD1. Sequencing input: tumor tissue. In DNA form, the CDR3 reads TGTGCTAGCGAAAGATATGGGACAGGGGGTGACGAGCAGTACTTC. It is translated as CASERYGTGGDEQYF.